The 27 T cell receptor beta chains in this list originate from one sample, sequenced in a study of T-cell memory formation after mild COVID-19. TCRdb re-called the 5' RACE reads with MiXCR, one entry per CDR3 protein. The sample lists 300,000 to 400,000 distinct CDR3 sequences, approximately 15% occurring once. The sample consisted of PBMCs or a T cell subset sorted from them (not recorded which). These receptors were collected from a young man who had mild COVID-19 (a few samples of this study predate the infection). Cell type and time point are not known.

This clonotype was counted only a few times. The rearrangement links TRBV5-1 to TRBJ2-1; no firm D call. Looked up from germline, CDR1 is SGHRS and CDR2 is YFSETQ. With 1 base removed from V and 5 bases from J, the gap between germline ends came to 10 bases. There are 14 residues in the CDR3. The CDR3 DNA sequence: TGCGCCAGCAGCTTGACCCGATTGAACAATGAGCAGTTCTTC. Protein product: CASSLTRLNNEQFF.

This clonotype was counted between two and nine times. The chain recombines TRBV18 with TRBJ2-4; the match to TRBD1 covers 9 bases. V dropped 6 bases and J dropped 8; count of bases not matched to a gene: 8. This CDR3 spans 14 amino acids. Germline V CDR1 and CDR2: KGHSH, LQKENI. The CDR3 here is CASSGTGLKDIQYF. The CDR3, as DNA: TGTGCCAGCTCGGGGACAGGGTTAAAGGACATTCAGTACTTC.

The J gene is TRBJ1-1, the V gene TRBV7-2; a possible D gene is TRBD1 (6 bases). This CDR3 contains 15 residues. The ends were cut back, 1 base at V and 1 base at J, with 10 bases in the middle. CDR1 and CDR2 (germline): SGHTA, FQGNSA. The CDR3 DNA is TGTGCCAGCAGCTTAGTTTTGGGGGCGAACACTGAAGCTTTCTTT. This encodes CASSLVLGANTEAFF.

The table lists this clonotype with a few counts. The chain has TRBV6-1 and TRBJ1-2; TRBD1 matches at 9 bases. CDR1 and CDR2 (germline): MNHNS, SASEGT. This CDR3 is 13 amino acids long. With V trimmed by 3 bases and J by 7 bases, 3 bases remained unmatched. CDR3: CASSEDRGGGYTF. The CDR3 DNA sequence: TGTGCCAGCAGTGAGGACAGGGGCGGTGGCTACACCTTC.

This clonotype was recorded at least ten times. This chain's CDR3 is CASSLATRANVLTF. The CDR3 region has the DNA TGTGCCAGCAGTTTAGCAACGAGGGCCAACGTCCTGACTTTC. The genes are TRBV12-3 or TRBV12-4 and TRBJ2-6; no firm D call. Between the trimmed V and J ends, which lost 0 bases and 5 bases, there was a span of 5 bases. The CDR3 runs to 14 residues.

This clonotype has only a few counts. The CDR3 bases are TGTGCCACCAGTGATACGACAGGGGGCGGTAAGAATGAGCAGTTCTTC. This codes for CATSDTTGGGKNEQFF. The V and J genes are TRBV24-1 and TRBJ2-1, with 10 bases that match TRBD1. CDR1 and CDR2 (germline): KGHDR, SFDVKD. V gave up 3 bases and J gave up 7 bases; unmatched junction bases: 8. The CDR3 consists of 16 residues.

The rearrangement uses TRBV12-3 or TRBV12-4 and TRBJ1-2; TRBD1 matches at 8 bases. V shed 3 bases and J 8 bases; nucleotides not matched to a gene: 8. The CDR3 consists of 14 residues. The CDR3 DNA sequence: TGTGCCAGCAGTTTGTGGCAGGGGGCGGGCGGCTACACCTTC. Its protein is CASSLWQGAGGYTF.

Ten or more counts support this clonotype. The chain recombines TRBV18 with TRBJ2-7; D is unresolved. The CDR3 covers 13 residues. The germline V gene encodes CDR1 KGHSH and CDR2 LQKENI. The ends were cut back, 4 bases at V and 3 bases at J, with 10 bases in the middle. The CDR3 bases are TGTGCCAGCTCACTAAGCCAGGTCTACGAGCAGTACGTC. Protein: CASSLSQVYEQYV.

CDR3 protein: CASTPGIPQAYQETQYF. In nucleotides, the CDR3 is TGTGCCAGCACCCCGGGGATCCCACAGGCGTACCAAGAGACCCAGTACTTC. The chain has TRBV7-6 and TRBJ2-5; TRBD1 or TRBD2 may be the D gene (5 bases each). The V end was cut by 7 bases, the J end by 0 bases, with 21 bases between. This CDR3 spans 17 amino acids. CDR1 and CDR2 from the germline V gene are SGHVS and FNYEAQ.

The chain combines TRBV28 with TRBJ1-4, with 8 bases that match TRBD1. Trimming cost V 5 bases and J 10 bases; bases outside gene matches: 3. This CDR3 region has 12 residues. Germline V gene sequence: CDR1 MDHEN, CDR2 SYDVKM. The CDR3 region is CASSPGGGKLFF. The CDR3 bases are TGTGCCAGCAGTCCAGGGGGCGGAAAACTGTTTTTT.

This clonotype turned up a few times. The rearrangement links TRBV7-9 to TRBJ2-7; no reliable D call. The CDR3 consists of 13 residues. The germline CDR1 and CDR2 sequences are SEHNR and FQNEAQ (reference sequence). V lost 4 bases to trimming and J lost 4 bases, with 11 bases between them. As DNA, the CDR3 is TGTGCCAGCAGCTCCCCGGCGCGGTACGAGCAGTACGTC. This encodes CASSSPARYEQYV.

This clonotype has a single count. The rearrangement uses TRBV3-1 and TRBJ1-2; TRBD1 is a possible D gene (5 bases). CDR1 and CDR2 from the germline V gene are LGHDT and YNNKEL (reference sequence). Trimming took 4 bases from V and 4 from J, leaving 13 bases between them. The CDR3 contains 14 residues. Written as DNA, the CDR3 is TGTGCCAGCAGCCCTTGGGACGGCCGCTATGGCTACACCTTC. Translation: CASSPWDGRYGYTF.

For the CDR3, the DNA is TGTGCTAGTGGTTTGGCACTAGCACGCAATGAGCAGTTCTTC. Its protein is CASGLALARNEQFF. The chain employs TRBV12-5 and TRBJ2-1, with D possibly being TRBD2 (6 bases). This CDR3 contains 14 residues. V was trimmed by 1 base and J by 6 bases, leaving 10 bases between them. Germline assignment: CDR1 LGHNT and CDR2 FRNRAP.

This chain joins TRBV5-1 and TRBJ1-1; D remains unclear. From germline, CDR1 is SGHRS and CDR2 YFSETQ. V was trimmed by 2 bases and J by 3 bases, leaving 20 bases between them. The CDR3 has 17 residues. The CDR3 DNA reads TGCGCCAGCAGCTTTGGAACCCTCCTGGCAGCCCACACTGAAGCTTTCTTT. Residues: CASSFGTLLAAHTEAFF.

This chain uses TRBV5-1 with TRBJ2-7; D call uncertain. The CDR3 extends over 14 amino acids. V gave up 0 bases and J gave up 2 bases, with 9 bases separating them. Germline V gene lookup returns CDR1 SGHRS and CDR2 YFSETQ. The CDR3 loop is CASSLAGETYEQYF. Written as DNA, the CDR3 is TGCGCCAGCAGCTTGGCCGGAGAAACCTACGAGCAGTACTTC.

This clonotype was seen a handful of times. The rearrangement uses TRBV6-5 and TRBJ2-1, with 9 bases lining up with TRBD2. The germline CDR1 and CDR2 sequences are MNHEY and SVGAGI. CDR3 length: 15 residues. The trim removed 6 bases at V and 11 bases at J, leaving 14 bases unmatched. Written as DNA, the CDR3 is TGTGCCAGCAGGCAACTAGCGGGTGCCGACTATAAGCAGTTCTTC. It encodes CASRQLAGADYKQFF.

The chain has TRBV6-2 or TRBV6-3 and TRBJ2-1; possible D gene TRBD2, 6 bases. Trimming pared 2 bases from V and 9 bases from J, leaving 14 bases between. CDR3 length equals 14 residues. Germline CDR1 reads MNHEY; CDR2 reads SVGEGT. The CDR3 DNA is TGTGCCAGCAGTTACGGATTCGGGGGTCGTGAGCAGTTCTTC. Translating gives CASSYGFGGREQFF.

This clonotype was detected only a few times. CDR3 DNA sequence: TGCGCCAGCAGCTCCAGGAGCACCCTCGAAAATTCACCCCTCCACTTT. It encodes CASSSRSTLENSPLHF. The genes are TRBV5-1 and TRBJ1-6; D is unclear. This CDR3 is 16 amino acids long. Trimming removed 3 bases at V and 7 bases at J, with 17 bases between. Germline V gives CDR1 SGHRS, CDR2 YFSETQ.

This clonotype appeared a few times. The genes are TRBV7-9 and TRBJ2-5; D is perhaps TRBD2 (6 bases). V was cut by 3 bases and J by 5 bases, with 13 bases left in between. CDR3 length: 14 amino acids. Looked up from germline, CDR1 is SEHNR and CDR2 is FQNEAQ (reference sequence). The CDR3 is CASSFGRGWETQYF. In DNA, the CDR3 is TGTGCCAGCAGCTTCGGGCGGGGCTGGGAGACCCAGTACTTC.

The genes are TRBV9 and TRBJ2-3; 8 nucleotides line up with TRBD2. The CDR3 consists of 16 residues. Germline V gene data show CDR1 as SGDLS and CDR2 as YYNGEE. V trimming: 3 bases; J trimming: 0 bases; junction bases outside the gene matches: 6. CDR3 protein: CASSAGLAASTDTQYF. The CDR3 DNA is TGTGCCAGCAGCGCCGGACTAGCTGCTAGCACAGATACGCAGTATTTT.

A few counts support this clonotype. The V gene is TRBV28, the J gene TRBJ1-6; D gene uncertain. V dropped 11 bases and J dropped 8 bases, with 13 bases sitting between them. Germline V CDR1 and CDR2: MDHEN, SYDVKM. CDR3 length: 12 amino acids. This chain's CDR3 is CAARTRHSPLHF. The CDR3, as DNA: TGTGCCGCTCGGACTCGGCATTCACCCCTCCACTTT.

The sample holds a few counts of this clonotype. The J gene is TRBJ1-1, the V gene TRBV5-1; D call uncertain. The V gene's germline CDR1 is SGHRS and CDR2 YFSETQ. This CDR3 has 12 residues. Trimming stripped 4 bases from V and 3 bases from J, with 7 bases between. The CDR3 reads CASSLEDTEAFF. CDR3 nucleotides: TGCGCCAGCAGCCTAGAGGACACTGAAGCTTTCTTT.

The chain is built from TRBV4-3 and TRBJ2-5; D perhaps matches TRBD2 (6 bases). CDR3 length: 16 residues. Trimming took off 1 base at V and 1 base at J, with 13 bases between the two ends. Germline V gene sequence: CDR1 LGHNA, CDR2 YSLEER. The CDR3 DNA sequence: TGCGCCAGCAGCCAAGTTTTGGGGGGTCCCCAAGAGACCCAGTACTTC. This encodes CASSQVLGGPQETQYF.

V gene TRBV10-3 combines with J gene TRBJ1-2; TRBD1 matches at 9 bases. The germline V gene has CDR1 ENHRY and CDR2 SYGVKD. The ends lost 10 bases at V and 6 bases at J; junction bases unmatched: 3. The CDR3 runs to 11 residues. CDR3 in DNA: TGTGCCAGCAACAGGGGGCATGGCTACACCTTC. Residues: CASNRGHGYTF.

This clonotype occurred a few times. The genes are TRBV7-6 and TRBJ2-3, with unresolved D. Germline CDR1 SGHVS, CDR2 FNYEAQ. The CDR3 sequence is 13 residues long. Trimming left V 11 bases short and J 0 bases short, with 12 bases between. Here the CDR3 DNA reads TGTGCCGGAACAGATTTTAGCACAGATACGCAGTATTTT. Translating it yields CAGTDFSTDTQYF.

The V call is TRBV7-6, the J call TRBJ1-6, with no clear D. Trimming stripped 4 bases from V and 10 bases from J, with 14 bases between. In germline, CDR1 is SGHVS, CDR2 FNYEAQ. The CDR3 contains 14 residues. The chain's CDR3 is CASSSLPGGSPLHF. CDR3 coding DNA: TGTGCCAGCAGCTCGCTACCGGGAGGATCACCCCTCCACTTT.

At least ten counts were recorded for this clonotype. V usage is TRBV12-5 and J usage is TRBJ2-6, with TRBD1 as a possible D gene (5 bases). Trimming stripped 4 bases from V and 4 bases from J, with 17 bases between. CDR1 and CDR2 from the germline V gene are LGHNT and FRNRAP. The length of the CDR3 is 17 residues. CDR3 amino acids: CASGSTPGFSGANVLTF. CDR3 coding DNA: TGTGCTAGTGGTTCCACCCCAGGGTTTTCAGGGGCCAACGTCCTGACTTTC.